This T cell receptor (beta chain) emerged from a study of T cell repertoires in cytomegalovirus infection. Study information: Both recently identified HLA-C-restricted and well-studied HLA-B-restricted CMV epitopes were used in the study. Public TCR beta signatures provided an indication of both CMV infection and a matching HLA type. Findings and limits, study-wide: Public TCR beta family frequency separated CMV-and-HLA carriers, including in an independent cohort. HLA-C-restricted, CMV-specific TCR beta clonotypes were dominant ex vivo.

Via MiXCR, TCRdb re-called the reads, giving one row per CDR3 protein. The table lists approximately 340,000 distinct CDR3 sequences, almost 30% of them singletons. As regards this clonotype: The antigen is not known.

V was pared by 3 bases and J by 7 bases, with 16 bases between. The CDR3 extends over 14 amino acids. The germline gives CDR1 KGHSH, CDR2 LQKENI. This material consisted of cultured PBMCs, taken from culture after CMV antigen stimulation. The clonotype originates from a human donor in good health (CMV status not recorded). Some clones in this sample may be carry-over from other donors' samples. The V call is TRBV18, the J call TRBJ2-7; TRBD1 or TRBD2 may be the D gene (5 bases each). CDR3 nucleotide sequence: TGTGCCAGCTCACCGGACACTCCGGGCGGGGAGCAGTACTTC. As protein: CASSPDTPGGEQYF.